The clone carrying this T cell receptor (beta chain) has just a few counts. Its antigen is as yet unknown. This record belongs to a study of beta chain features in type 1 diabetes. The sequenced template was cDNA made from the entire isolated RNA. About 3.6 million reads were obtained on average from naive, central memory and regulatory T cell samples. Here immunoSEQ multiplex PCR was the method, and the copy in TCRdb shows in-frame clones only, minus some. The sample has 250,000 or so clones; about a fifth are singletons. General study findings and limits: Researchers report that Type 1 diabetes patients had moderately but significantly shorter TCRB CDR3s across all four CD4+ subsets. cDNA-based sequencing might over-represent cells highly expressing TCR.

The source material was naive CD4+ T cells from blood. The sequence was obtained from a woman in her thirties or forties with type 1 diabetes.

The DNA for the CDR3 is TGTGCCAGCAGGGATCCTGGACAGGGGAATTCCTACGAGCAGTACTTC. Its translation is CASRDPGQGNSYEQYF. The chain is built from TRBV2 and TRBJ2-7, with 9 positions matching TRBD1. Germline values: CDR1 SNHLY, CDR2 FYNNEI. The CDR3 sequence is 16 residues long. The junction had 10 bases not matched to a gene; V was cut back by 6 bases and J by 1 base.